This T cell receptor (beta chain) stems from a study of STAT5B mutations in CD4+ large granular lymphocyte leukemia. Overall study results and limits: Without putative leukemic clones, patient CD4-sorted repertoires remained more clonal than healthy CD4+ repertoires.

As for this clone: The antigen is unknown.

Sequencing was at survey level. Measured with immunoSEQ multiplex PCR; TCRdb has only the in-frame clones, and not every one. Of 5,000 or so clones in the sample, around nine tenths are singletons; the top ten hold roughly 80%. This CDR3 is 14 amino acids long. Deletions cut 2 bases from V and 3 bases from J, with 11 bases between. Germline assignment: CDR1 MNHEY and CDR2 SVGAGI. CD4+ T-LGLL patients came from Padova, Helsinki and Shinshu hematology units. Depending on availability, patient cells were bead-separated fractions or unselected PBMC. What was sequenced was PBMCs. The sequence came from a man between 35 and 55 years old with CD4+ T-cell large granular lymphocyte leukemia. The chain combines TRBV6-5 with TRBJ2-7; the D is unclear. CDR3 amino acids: CASSYGQVGYEQYF. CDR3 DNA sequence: TGTGCCAGCAGTTACGGGCAGGTTGGCTACGAGCAGTACTTC.